The clone carrying this T cell receptor (beta chain) was counted only a few times. What it binds is unknown. The sample belongs to a study of post-analysis software for immune sequencing data. Study-level information: Disease trajectories encompassed relapsing-remitting, secondary progressive and progressive-relapsing multiple sclerosis. Study-level results: Comparison of patients with controls showed roughly five TRBV segments more frequent in patients, TRBV5-6, TRBV5-1 and TRBV20-1 among them. Controls had significantly higher normalized Chao1 diversity than multiple sclerosis patients.

Unique-molecular-identifier-tagged TCR beta cDNA libraries were used. When about 1 to 11 million T cells were used, they gave some 520,000 cDNA molecules. TCRdb recomputed calls from the PCR reads with MiXCR, one row per CDR3 protein. The top ten clones hold 11% of a sample with roughly 650,000 distinct CDR3 sequences, around 60% of them seen once. V lost 8 bases to trimming and J lost 7 bases; unmatched junction nucleotides: 6. CDR3 size: 14 residues. CDR1 is MNHNY, CDR2 SVGAGI, per germline (reference sequence). Sequences were obtained from blood. The chain links TRBV6-6 to TRBJ2-1, with 12 positions matching TRBD2. The receptor's source is a girl between 2 and 10 years old with multiple sclerosis. The CDR3 nucleotides read TGTGCCAGCTCGACGACTAGCGGGGGTAATGAGCAGTTCTTC. Translated: CASSTTSGGNEQFF.